The sequence of this TCR beta chain was determined in a study of graft-versus-host responses after intestinal transplantation. Germline values: CDR1 SGHVS, CDR2 FNYEAQ. CDR3 length: 13 residues. V gave up 0 bases and J gave up 0 bases, with 3 bases separating them. Graft material was processed, releasing intraepithelial and lamina propria lymphocytes. TCRdb's table, derived via immunoSEQ multiplex PCR, lists solely in-frame clones and lacks some. Of 10,000 or so clones listed, about 73% are singletons. The rearrangement uses TRBV7-6 and TRBJ2-7; D unresolved. Sequencing was performed on ileum tissue, taken around 150 days after intestinal transplantation. The sequence was collected from a human patient who received an intestinal transplant, so some T cells may come from the graft donor. For the CDR3, the DNA is TGTGCCAGCAGCTTAGCTCACTCCTACGAGCAGTACTTC. Residues: CASSLAHSYEQYF.